The entry below gives a single T cell receptor beta chain sequence along with its context. Its antigen is still unknown. This entry belongs to a study of cytotoxic CD8 clonotypes in ibrutinib-treated CLL. Measured with immunoSEQ multiplex PCR; TCRdb has only the in-frame clones, and not every one. The sample lists approximately 45,000 clones; over 60% were seen once. Findings of the study overall: Collection times varied between progressing and sustained-remission patients.

Deletions cut 0 bases from V and 1 base from J, with 10 bases between. Germline-derived CDR1 and CDR2 are LGHNA and YNFKEQ. The length of the CDR3 is 16 residues. The TCR was taken from a human donor with chronic lymphocytic leukemia. The chain joins TRBV4-2 to TRBJ2-1, with D perhaps matching TRBD2 (6 bases). The input for sequencing was PBMCs, taken after 24 months of ibrutinib treatment. The CDR3 reads CASSQDWDSSYNEQFF. The CDR3 nucleotides read TGTGCCAGCAGCCAAGACTGGGACTCTTCCTACAATGAGCAGTTCTTC.